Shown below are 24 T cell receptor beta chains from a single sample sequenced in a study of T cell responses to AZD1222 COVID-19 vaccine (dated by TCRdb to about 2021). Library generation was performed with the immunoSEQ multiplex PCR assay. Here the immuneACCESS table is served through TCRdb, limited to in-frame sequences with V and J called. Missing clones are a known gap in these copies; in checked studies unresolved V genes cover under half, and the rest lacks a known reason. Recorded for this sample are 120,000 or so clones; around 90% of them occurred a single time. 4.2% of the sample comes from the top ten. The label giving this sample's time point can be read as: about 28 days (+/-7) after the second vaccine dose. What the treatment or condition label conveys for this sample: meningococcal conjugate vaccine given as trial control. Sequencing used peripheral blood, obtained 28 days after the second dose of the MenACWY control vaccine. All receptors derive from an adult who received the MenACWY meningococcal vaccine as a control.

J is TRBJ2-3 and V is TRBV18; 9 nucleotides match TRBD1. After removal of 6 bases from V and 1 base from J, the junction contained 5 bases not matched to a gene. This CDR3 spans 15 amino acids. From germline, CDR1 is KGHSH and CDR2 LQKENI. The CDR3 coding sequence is TGTGCCAGCTCCGACCGGGACAGGGGCACAGATACGCAGTATTTT. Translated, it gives CASSDRDRGTDTQYF.

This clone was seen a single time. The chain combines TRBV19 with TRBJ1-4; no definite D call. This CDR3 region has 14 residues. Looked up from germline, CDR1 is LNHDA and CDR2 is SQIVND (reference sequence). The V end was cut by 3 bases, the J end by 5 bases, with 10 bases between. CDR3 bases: TGTGCCAGTAGTATGCCAGACGAGAATGAAAAACTGTTTTTT. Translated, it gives CASSMPDENEKLFF.

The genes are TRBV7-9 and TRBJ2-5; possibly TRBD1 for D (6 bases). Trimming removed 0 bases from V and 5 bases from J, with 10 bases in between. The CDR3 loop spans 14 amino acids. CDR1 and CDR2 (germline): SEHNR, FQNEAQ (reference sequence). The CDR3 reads CASSLAGQGETQYF. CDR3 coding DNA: TGTGCCAGCAGCTTAGCGGGGCAGGGGGAGACCCAGTACTTC.

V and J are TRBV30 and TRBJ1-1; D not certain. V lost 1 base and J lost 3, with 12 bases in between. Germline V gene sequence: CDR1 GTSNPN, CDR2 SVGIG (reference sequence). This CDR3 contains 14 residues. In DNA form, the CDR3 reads TGTGCCTGGAGTGCACAGAAGACCTACACTGAAGCTTTCTTT. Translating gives CAWSAQKTYTEAFF.

The CDR3 DNA reads TGTGCCAGCAGCAACCAGCCTACCGAGGACATTCAGTACTTC. Protein sequence: CASSNQPTEDIQYF. This sequence joins TRBV6-2 or TRBV6-3 and TRBJ2-4; D gene uncertain. Germline assignment: CDR1 MNHEY and CDR2 SVGEGT. V lost 6 bases, J lost 8 bases, and 17 bases lay in between. The CDR3 runs to 14 residues.

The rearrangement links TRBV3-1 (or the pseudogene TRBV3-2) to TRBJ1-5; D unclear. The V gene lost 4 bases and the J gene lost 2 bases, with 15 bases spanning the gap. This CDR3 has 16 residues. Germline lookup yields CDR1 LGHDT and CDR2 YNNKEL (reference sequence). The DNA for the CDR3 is TGTGCCAGCAGCCCGTCCCCATTCCCGCGCAATCAGCCCCAGCATTTT. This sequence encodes CASSPSPFPRNQPQHF.

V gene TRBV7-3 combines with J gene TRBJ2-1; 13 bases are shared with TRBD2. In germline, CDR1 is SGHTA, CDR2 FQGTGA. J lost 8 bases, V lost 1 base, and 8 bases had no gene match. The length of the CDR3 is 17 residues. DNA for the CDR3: TGTGCCAGCAGCTTAAAACTAGCGGGAGGGTCGTTTGATGAGCAGTTCTTC. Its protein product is CASSLKLAGGSFDEQFF. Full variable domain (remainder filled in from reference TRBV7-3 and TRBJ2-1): GAGVSQTPSNKVTEKGKYVELRCDPISGHTALYWYRQSLGQGPEFLIYFQGTGAADDSGLPNDRFFAVRPEGSVSTLKIQRTERGDSAVYLCASSLKLAGGSFDEQFFGPGTRLTVL.

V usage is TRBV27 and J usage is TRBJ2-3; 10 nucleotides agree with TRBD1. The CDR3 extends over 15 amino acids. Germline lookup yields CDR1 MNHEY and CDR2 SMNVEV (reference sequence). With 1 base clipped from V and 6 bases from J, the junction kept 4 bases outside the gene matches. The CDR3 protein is CASSLLDRGADTQYF. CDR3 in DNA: TGTGCCAGCAGTTTATTGGACAGGGGGGCGGATACGCAGTATTTT.

The chain's CDR3 is CSAPRTDTQYF. CDR3 DNA sequence: TGCAGTGCTCCCCGTACAGATACGCAGTATTTT. This chain uses TRBV20-1 with TRBJ2-3; D uncertain. Germline CDR1 is DFQATT and CDR2 is SNEGSKA (reference sequence). This CDR3 has 11 residues. Between the trimmed V and J ends, which lost 5 bases and 3 bases, there was a span of 6 bases.

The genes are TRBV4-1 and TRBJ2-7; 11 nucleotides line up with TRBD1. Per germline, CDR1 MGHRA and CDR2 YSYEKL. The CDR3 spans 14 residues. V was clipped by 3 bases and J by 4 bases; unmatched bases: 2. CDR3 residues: CASSHGQGAYEQYF. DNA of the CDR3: TGCGCCAGCAGCCATGGACAGGGGGCTTACGAGCAGTACTTC.

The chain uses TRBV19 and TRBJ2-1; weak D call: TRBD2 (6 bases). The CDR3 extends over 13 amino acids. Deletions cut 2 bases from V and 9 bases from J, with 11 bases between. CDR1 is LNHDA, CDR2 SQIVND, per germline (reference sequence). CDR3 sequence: CASSIPAGGEQFF. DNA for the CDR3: TGTGCCAGTAGTATACCAGCGGGCGGTGAGCAGTTCTTC.

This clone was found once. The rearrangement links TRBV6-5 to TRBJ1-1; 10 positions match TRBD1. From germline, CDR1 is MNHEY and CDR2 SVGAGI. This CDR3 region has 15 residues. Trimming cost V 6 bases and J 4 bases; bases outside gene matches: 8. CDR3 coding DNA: TGTGCCAGCAGAAGCCGGGACAGGGGAGTCACTGAAGCTTTCTTT. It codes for CASRSRDRGVTEAFF.

DNA for the CDR3: TGTGCCAGCAGCTTGTCTCTCTACACAGATACGCAGTATTTT. Its protein product is CASSLSLYTDTQYF. The genes are TRBV5-5 and TRBJ2-3, with D unclear. The V end lost 1 base, the J end lost 2 bases, and 8 bases lay between the germline ends. Germline V CDR1 and CDR2: SGHKS, YYEKEE (reference sequence). CDR3 length: 14 amino acids.

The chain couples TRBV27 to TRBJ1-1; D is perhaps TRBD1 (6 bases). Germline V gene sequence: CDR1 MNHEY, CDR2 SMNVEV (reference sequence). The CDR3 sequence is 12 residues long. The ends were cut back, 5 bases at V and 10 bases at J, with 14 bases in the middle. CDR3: CASSRLRGSAFF. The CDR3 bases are TGTGCCAGCAGTCGTCTCAGGGGTTCAGCTTTCTTT.

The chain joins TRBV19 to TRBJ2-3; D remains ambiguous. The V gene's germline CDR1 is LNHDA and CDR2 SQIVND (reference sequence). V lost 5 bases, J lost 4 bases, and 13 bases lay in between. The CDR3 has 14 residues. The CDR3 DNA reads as TGTGCCAGTAGTTTCCCAAACCGGGCAGATACGCAGTATTTT. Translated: CASSFPNRADTQYF.

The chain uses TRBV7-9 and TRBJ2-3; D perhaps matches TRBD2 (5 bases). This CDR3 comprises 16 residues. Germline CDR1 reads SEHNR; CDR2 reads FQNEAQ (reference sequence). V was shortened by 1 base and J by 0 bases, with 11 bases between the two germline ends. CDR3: CASSLGLAPSTDTQYF. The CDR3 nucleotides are TGTGCCAGCAGCTTAGGTCTAGCACCTAGCACAGATACGCAGTATTTT. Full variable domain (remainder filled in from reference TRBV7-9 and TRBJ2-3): DTGVSQNPRHKITKRGQNVTFRCDPISEHNRLYWYRQTLGQGPEFLTYFQNEAQLEKSRLLSDRFSAERPKGSFSTLEIQRTEQGDSAMYLCASSLGLAPSTDTQYFGPGTRLTVL.

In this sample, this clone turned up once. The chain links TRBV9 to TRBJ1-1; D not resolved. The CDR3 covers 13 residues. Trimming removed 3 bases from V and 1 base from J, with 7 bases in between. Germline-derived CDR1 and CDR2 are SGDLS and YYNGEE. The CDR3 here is CASSAGPNTEAFF. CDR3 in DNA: TGTGCCAGCAGCGCAGGTCCGAACACTGAAGCTTTCTTT.

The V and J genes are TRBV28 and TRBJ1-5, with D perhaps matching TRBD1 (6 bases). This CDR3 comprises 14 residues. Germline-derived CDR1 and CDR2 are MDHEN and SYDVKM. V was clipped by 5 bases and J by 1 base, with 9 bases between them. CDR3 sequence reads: CASSRGGSNQPQHF. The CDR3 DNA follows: TGTGCCAGCAGTAGAGGGGGGAGCAATCAGCCCCAGCATTTT.

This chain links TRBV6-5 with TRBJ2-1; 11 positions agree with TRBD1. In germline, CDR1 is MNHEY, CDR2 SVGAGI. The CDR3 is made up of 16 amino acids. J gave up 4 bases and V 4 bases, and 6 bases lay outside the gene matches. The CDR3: CASSSGQGESYNEQFF. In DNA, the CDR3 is TGTGCCAGCAGTTCGGGACAGGGGGAATCGTACAATGAGCAGTTCTTC.

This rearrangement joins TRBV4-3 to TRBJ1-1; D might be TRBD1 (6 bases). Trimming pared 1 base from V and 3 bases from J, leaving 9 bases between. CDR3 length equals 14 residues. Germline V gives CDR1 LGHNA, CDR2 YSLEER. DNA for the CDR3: TGCGCCAGCAGCCAAGTGAAGGGGGACACTGAAGCTTTCTTT. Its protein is CASSQVKGDTEAFF.

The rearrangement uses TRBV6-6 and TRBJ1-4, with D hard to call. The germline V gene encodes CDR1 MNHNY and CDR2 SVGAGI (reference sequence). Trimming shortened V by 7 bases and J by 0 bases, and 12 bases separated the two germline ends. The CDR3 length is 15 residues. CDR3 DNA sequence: TGTGCCAGCACTCGGACTGCCGCAACTAATGAAAAACTGTTTTTT. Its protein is CASTRTAATNEKLFF.

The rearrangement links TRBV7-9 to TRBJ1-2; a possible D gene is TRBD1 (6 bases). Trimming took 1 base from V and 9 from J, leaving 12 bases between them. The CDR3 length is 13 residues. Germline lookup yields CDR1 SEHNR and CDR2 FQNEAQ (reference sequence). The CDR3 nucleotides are TGTGCCAGCAGCTTAGAACAGGGAACCCGCTACACCTTC. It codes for CASSLEQGTRYTF.

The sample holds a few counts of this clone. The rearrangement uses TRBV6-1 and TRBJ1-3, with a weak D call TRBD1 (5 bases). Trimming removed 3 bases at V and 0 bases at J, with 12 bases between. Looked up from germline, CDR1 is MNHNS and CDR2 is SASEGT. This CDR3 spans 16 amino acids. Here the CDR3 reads CASSDAGVSSGNTIYF. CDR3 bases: TGTGCCAGCAGTGACGCGGGGGTAAGCTCTGGAAACACCATATATTTT.

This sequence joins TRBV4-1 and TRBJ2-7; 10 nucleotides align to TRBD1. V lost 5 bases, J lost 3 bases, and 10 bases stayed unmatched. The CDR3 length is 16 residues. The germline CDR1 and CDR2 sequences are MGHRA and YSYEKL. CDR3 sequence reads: CASSEGGTGVDYEQYF. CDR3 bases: TGCGCCAGCAGCGAAGGGGGGACAGGGGTGGACTACGAGCAGTACTTC.